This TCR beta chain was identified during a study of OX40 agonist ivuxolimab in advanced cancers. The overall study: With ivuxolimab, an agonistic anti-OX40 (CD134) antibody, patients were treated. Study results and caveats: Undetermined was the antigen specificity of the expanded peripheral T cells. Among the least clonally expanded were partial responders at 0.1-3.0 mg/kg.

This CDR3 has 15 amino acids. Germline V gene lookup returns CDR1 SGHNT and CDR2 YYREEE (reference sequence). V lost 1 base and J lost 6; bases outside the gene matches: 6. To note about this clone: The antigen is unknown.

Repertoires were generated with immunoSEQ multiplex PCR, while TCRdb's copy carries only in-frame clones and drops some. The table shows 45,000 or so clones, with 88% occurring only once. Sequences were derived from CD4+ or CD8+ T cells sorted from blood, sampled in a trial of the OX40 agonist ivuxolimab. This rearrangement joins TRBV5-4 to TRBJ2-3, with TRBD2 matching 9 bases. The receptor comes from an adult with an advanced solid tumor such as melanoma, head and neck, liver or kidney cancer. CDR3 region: CASSLSSGRSDTQYF. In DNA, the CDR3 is TGTGCCAGCAGCTTGAGTAGCGGGAGATCTGATACGCAGTATTTT.